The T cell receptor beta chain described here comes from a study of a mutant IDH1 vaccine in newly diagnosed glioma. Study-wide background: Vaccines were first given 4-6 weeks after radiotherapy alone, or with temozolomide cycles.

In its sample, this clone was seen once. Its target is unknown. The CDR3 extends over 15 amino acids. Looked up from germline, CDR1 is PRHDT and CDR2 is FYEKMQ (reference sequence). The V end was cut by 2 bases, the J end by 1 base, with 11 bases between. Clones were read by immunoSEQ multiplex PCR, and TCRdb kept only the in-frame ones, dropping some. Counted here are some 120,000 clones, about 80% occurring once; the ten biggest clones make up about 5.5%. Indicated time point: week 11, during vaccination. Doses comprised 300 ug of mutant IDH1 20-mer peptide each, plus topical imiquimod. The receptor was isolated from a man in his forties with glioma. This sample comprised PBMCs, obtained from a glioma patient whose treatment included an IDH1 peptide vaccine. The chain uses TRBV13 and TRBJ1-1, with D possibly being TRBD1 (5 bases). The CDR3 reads CASSLFFGTNTEAFF. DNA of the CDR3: TGTGCCAGCAGCTTATTCTTCGGGACGAACACTGAAGCTTTCTTT.